The clone carrying this TCR beta chain was seen ten or more times. V lost 4 bases, J lost 5 bases, and 9 bases lay in between. The CDR3 sequence is 12 residues long. Germline-derived CDR1 and CDR2 are ENHRY and SYGVKD. TCRdb independently ran MiXCR on the RACE reads; one entry per CDR3 protein. The data contain around 75,000 distinct CDR3 sequences, about 10% of them singletons. The sample comes from a study of human T cells and chemical hapten exposure. Indicated time point: patch test 1, 2 weeks after DPC sensitization. Indicated treatment: therapeutic diphenylcyclopropenone sensitization with weekly scalp DPC.

The input for sequencing was whole blood, taken in connection with sensitization to the hapten diphenylcyclopropenone (DPC). The chain has TRBV10-3 and TRBJ2-7; the D is unclear. The receptor was isolated from a woman aged 60-70 years with alopecia areata. Some clones in this sample may be carry-over from other donors' samples. The DNA for the CDR3 is TGTGCCATCAGTGGACTGTTGGACGAGCAGTACTTC. Translation: CAISGLLDEQYF.